Below, one TCR beta chain is given with its context. Antigen unknown. The length of the CDR3 is 14 residues. Trimming took off 0 bases at V and 2 bases at J, with 8 bases between the two ends. Germline CDR1 is SGHKS and CDR2 is YYEKEE (reference sequence). About 90 million PBMCs supplied genomic DNA for unsorted samples. This record comes from a study of shared clonotypes between healthy human individuals. Study information: Participating donors consisted of a couple of women and a few men aged 18 to 49.

The authors split each subset's genomic DNA evenly across several immunoSEQ plates. Assay: immunoSEQ multiplex PCR; the TCRdb copy retains only in-frame clones and omits some. In the table there are hundreds of thousands of clones, roughly 79% of which are singletons. Study-wide results and limits: Researchers sampled blood only, noting tissue repertoires likely differ.

The receptor's source is a woman aged 35 to 49 in good health. Some clones in this sample may be carry-over from other donors' samples. Sequencing used PBMCs. V gene TRBV5-5 combines with J gene TRBJ1-1, with unresolved D. CDR3 amino acids: CASSLAVPNTEAFF. The CDR3 DNA is TGTGCCAGCAGCTTGGCGGTCCCCAACACTGAAGCTTTCTTT.